This TCR beta chain derives from a study of shared clonotypes between healthy human individuals. The protocol was immunoSEQ multiplex PCR, while the TCRdb copy is restricted to in-frame clones and leaves out a portion. The top ten clones hold around 0.4% of a sample with about 2.4 million clones, over 85% of them seen once. The germline V gene has CDR1 WNHNN and CDR2 SYGVQD (reference sequence). J gave up 0 bases and V 5 bases, and 1 base lay outside the gene matches. The CDR3 is 13 amino acids. The rearrangement uses TRBV10-1 and TRBJ2-7; TRBD2 matches at 7 bases. The sequencing input was naive CD4+ T cells from PBMCs. The sample's subset: CD45RA+ positively selected. The TCR comes from a man in his late teens or twenties in good health. Some clones in this sample may be carry-over from other donors' samples. CDR3 sequence: CASSTSVSYEQYF. In DNA, the CDR3 is TGCGCCAGCAGTACTAGCGTCTCCTACGAGCAGTACTTC.